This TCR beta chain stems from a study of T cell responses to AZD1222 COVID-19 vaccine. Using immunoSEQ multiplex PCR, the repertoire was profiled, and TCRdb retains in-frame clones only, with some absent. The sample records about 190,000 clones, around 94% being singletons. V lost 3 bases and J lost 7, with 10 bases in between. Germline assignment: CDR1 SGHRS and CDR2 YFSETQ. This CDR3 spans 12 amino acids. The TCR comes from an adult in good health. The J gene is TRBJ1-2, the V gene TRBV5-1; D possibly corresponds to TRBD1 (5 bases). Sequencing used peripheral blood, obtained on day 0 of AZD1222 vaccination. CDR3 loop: CASSSDSFGYTF. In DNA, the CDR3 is TGCGCCAGCAGCTCCGACAGTTTTGGCTACACCTTC.